This TCR beta chain was recorded in a study of blood T cell repertoires in COVID-19. Study at large: Whether acute or convalescent, the COVID-19 samples came from the United States, Italy and Spain. T cells, B-cell-depleted T cells, or PBMCs supplied cDNA or gDNA.

Authors' methods: Quantification of nucleated cells was approximated via reference gene primer amplification. Profiled with immunoSEQ multiplex PCR; TCRdb holds only in-frame clones, not every one. The V and J calls and the clone size are those of that table, but D and trimming were determined from the DNA. The table lists approximately 300,000 clones, about 85% of them singletons. The V end was cut by 4 bases, the J end by 0 bases, with 10 bases between. Germline CDR1 SGHRS, CDR2 YFSETQ. The CDR3 totals 15 residues. The receptor comes from a woman between 50 and 59 years old who had recovered from COVID-19. The chain links TRBV5-1 to TRBJ1-4; D remains ambiguous. The specimen sequenced was peripheral blood. CDR3 DNA: TGCGCCAGCAGCGCCTACAGATCAACTAATGAAAAACTGTTTTTT. Translated: CASSAYRSTNEKLFF.